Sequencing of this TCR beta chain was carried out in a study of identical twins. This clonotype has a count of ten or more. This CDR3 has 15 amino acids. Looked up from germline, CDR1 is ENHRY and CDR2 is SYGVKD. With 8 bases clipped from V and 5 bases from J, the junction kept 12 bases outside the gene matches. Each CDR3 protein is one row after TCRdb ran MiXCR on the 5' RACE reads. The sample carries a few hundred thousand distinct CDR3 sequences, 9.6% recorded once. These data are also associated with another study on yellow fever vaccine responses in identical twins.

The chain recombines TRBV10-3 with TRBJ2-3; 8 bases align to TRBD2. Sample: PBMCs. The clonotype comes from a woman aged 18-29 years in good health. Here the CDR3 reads CAIRDGAGVVDTQYF. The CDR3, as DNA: TGTGCCATCCGGGACGGAGCGGGAGTGGTAGATACGCAGTATTTT.